What follows describes a single T cell receptor beta chain. This clonotype was found many times. It has no known antigen specificity. No base quality information exists; no much larger clone differs at one position. The data derive from a study of T-cell reconstitution after alpha-beta-depleted transplantation in children (dated by TCRdb to the mid-2010s). In terms of the full investigation: T-cell immune reconstitution after TCRalphabeta/CD19-depleted allogeneic hematopoietic cell transplantation in children was quantitatively tracked in the study by means of TCR repertoire profiling.

As encoded in the germline V gene, CDR1 is MGHDK while CDR2 is SYGVNS. Trimming takes 7 bases off V and 5 bases off J; junction bases not matched to a gene: 5. From its cysteine to its phenylalanine, the CDR3 spans 13 amino acids. This entry keeps only the CDR3 DNA: 39 bases, framed from base 1. Read against the paper, the sample's treatment or condition label means: allogeneic hematopoietic cell transplantation with graft depleted of TCRalphabeta T cells and CD19 B cells. The children who served as transplant recipients had been given grafts of TCRalphabeta/CD19-depleted allogeneic hematopoietic cells. What the authors observed across the whole study: The frequencies of hyperexpanded clones fell over the following months, and after one year, T-cell counts and TCRbeta diversity were mostly attributed to newly produced T cells. The high TCRbeta diversity at day 60 in some patients was ascribed to recipient T cells and intrathymic progenitors that had survived conditioning. The apparently early alphabetaT-cell count recovery about two months after transplant was reportedly dependent on only several hundred rapidly expanded clones derived from non-depleted graft cells.

Preparation of the library involved PCR. The reads were generated on an Illumina HiSeq 2500. Molecular barcoding was employed in the preparation of TCR libraries, with unique molecular identifiers being used to normalize TCRbeta repertoire quantification. Using fastp at Q25 and MiXCR, TCRdb reprocessed the public reads and kept productive beta chains. Rows are combined by CDR3 protein, so each entry shows the most common genes and DNA. This sample lists 550,000 to 600,000 distinct CDR3 sequences; under 30% were detected once. The ten largest make up around an eighth of the sample. The chain is assembled from TRBV25-1 and TRBJ1-1, with TRBD1 identical over 9 junction bases. This clonotype was obtained from a boy younger than two who had a stem cell transplant for acute myeloid leukemia, so the T cells may come from the graft donor. The material was PBMCs, mostly from graft donor cells, obtained 360 days after TCRalphabeta/CD19-depleted stem cell transplant. The CDR3 here reads CASIGTGWTEAFF. The nucleotide sequence is TGTGCCAGCATCGGGACAGGGTGGACTGAAGCTTTCTTT.